This T cell receptor beta chain derives from a study of a mutant IDH1 vaccine in newly diagnosed glioma. Looking at the study overall: Earlier treatment was radiotherapy, temozolomide, or both, with most getting both.

Measured with immunoSEQ multiplex PCR; TCRdb has only the in-frame clones, and not every one. The table shows tens of thousands of clones, with more than 60% occurring only once. This CDR3 has 13 amino acids. J was trimmed by 6 bases and V by 5 bases; bases with no gene match: 6. Per the germline V gene, CDR1 is MNHNS and CDR2 is SASEGT. Time point described: baseline, week 1 (first vaccination visit). The treatment was: pre-vaccination baseline after standard-of-care therapy. This clone was counted a few times. Sequenced material: PBMCs, taken from a glioma patient treated with radiotherapy, temozolomide or both. The origin of this receptor is a woman in her 40s with glioma. J is TRBJ1-2 and V is TRBV6-1, with 7 nucleotides matching TRBD1. The CDR3 sequence is CASSRDRVDGYTF. The CDR3 bases are TGTGCCAGCAGTCGTGACAGGGTCGATGGCTACACCTTC.